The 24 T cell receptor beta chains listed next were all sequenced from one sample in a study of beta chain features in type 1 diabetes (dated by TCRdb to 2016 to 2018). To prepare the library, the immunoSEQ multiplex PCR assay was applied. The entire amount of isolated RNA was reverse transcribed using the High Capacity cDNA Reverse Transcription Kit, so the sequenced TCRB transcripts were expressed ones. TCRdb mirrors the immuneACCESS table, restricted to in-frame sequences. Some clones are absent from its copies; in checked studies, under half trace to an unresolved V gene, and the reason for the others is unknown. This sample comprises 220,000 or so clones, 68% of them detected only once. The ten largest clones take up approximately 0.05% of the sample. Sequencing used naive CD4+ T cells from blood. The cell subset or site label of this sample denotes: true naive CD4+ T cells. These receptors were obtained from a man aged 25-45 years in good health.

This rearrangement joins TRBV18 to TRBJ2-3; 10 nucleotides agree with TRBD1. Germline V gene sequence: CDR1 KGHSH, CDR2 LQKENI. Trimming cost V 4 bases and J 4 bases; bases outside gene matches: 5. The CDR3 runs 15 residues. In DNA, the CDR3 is TGTGCCAGCTCACTTGCCGGGACAGGGGCAGATACGCAGTATTTT. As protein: CASSLAGTGADTQYF. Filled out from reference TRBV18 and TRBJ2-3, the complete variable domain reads NAGVMQNPRHLVRRRGQEARLRCSPMKGHSHVYWYRQLPEEGLKFMVYLQKENIIDESGMPKERFSAEFPKEGPSILRIQQVVRGDSAAYFCASSLAGTGADTQYFGPGTRLTVL.

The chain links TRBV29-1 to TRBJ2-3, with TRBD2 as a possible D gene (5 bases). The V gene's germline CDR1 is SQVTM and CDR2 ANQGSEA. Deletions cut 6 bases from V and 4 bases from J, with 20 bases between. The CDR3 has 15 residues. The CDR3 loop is CSVLVLARLSDTQYF. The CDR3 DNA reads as TGCAGCGTCCTGGTTTTAGCGCGCCTCTCAGATACGCAGTATTTT.

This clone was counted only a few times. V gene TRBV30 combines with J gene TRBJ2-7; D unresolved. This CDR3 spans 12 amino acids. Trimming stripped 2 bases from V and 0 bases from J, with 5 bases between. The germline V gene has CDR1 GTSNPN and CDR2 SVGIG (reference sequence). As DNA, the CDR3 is TGTGCCTGGAGTCTGGGCTCCTACGAGCAGTACTTC. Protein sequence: CAWSLGSYEQYF.

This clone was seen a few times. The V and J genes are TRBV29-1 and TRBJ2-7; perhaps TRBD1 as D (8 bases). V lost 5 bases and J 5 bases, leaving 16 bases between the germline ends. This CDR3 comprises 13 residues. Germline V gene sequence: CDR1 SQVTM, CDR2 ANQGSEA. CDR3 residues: CSVIRQGRDEQYF. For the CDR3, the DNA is TGCAGCGTTATCCGACAGGGGAGGGACGAGCAGTACTTC.

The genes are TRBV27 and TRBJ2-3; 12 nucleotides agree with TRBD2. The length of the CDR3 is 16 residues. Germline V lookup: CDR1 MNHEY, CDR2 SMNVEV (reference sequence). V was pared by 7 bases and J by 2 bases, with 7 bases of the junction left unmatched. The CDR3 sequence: CASTGLAGSPTDTQYF. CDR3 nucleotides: TGTGCCAGCACGGGACTAGCGGGTAGTCCCACAGATACGCAGTATTTT.

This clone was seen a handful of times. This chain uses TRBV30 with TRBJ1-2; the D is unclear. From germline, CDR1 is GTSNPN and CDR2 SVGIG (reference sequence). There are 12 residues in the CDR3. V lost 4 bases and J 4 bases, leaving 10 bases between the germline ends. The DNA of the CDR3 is TGTGCCTGGACGGAGACGGCCTATGGCTACACCTTC. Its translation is CAWTETAYGYTF.

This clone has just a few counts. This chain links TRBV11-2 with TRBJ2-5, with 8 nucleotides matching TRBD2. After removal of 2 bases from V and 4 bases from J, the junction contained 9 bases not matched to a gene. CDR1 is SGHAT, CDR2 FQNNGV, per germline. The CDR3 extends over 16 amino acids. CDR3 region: CASSLLNGGAGETQYF. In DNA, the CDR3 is TGTGCCAGCAGCTTATTGAACGGGGGGGCAGGAGAGACCCAGTACTTC.

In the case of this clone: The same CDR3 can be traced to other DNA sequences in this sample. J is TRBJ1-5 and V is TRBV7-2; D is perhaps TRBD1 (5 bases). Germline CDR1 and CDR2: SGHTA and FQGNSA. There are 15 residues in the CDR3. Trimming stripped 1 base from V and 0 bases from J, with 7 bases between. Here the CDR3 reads CASSLDRYSNQPQHF. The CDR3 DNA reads TGTGCCAGCAGCTTAGACAGGTATAGCAATCAGCCCCAGCATTTT.

The CDR3 sequence: CASSLIWDLTSYEQYF. In DNA form, the CDR3 reads TGTGCCAGCAGTTTAATCTGGGACCTAACCTCCTACGAGCAGTACTTC. The chain joins TRBV28 to TRBJ2-7; tentatively, D is TRBD1 or TRBD2 (5 bases each). Looked up from germline, CDR1 is MDHEN and CDR2 is SYDVKM. The CDR3 covers 16 residues. Trimming left V 2 bases short and J 0 bases short, with 14 bases between.

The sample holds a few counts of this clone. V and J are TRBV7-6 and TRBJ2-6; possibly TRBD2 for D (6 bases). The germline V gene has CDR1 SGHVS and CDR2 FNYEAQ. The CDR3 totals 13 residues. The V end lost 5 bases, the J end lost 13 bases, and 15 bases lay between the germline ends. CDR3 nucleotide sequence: TGTGCCAGCAGCGCCTCGGACGGGGGAGTCCTGACTTTC. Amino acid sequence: CASSASDGGVLTF.

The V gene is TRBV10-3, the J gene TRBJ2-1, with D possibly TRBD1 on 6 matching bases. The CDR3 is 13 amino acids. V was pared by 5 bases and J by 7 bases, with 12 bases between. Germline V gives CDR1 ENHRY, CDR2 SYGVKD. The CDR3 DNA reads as TGTGCCATCAGTTCAGGGGATTCTAATGAGCAGTTCTTC. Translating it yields CAISSGDSNEQFF.

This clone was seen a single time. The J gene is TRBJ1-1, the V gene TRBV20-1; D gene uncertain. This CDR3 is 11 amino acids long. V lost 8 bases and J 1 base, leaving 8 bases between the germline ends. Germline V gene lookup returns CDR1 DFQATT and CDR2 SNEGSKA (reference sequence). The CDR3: CSLTWNTEAFF. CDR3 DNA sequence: TGCAGTCTCACCTGGAACACTGAAGCTTTCTTT.

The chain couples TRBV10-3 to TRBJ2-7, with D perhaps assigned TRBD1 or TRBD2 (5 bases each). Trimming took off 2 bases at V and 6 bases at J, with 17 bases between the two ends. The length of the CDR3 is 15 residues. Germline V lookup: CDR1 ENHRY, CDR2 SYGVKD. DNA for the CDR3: TGTGCCATCAGTGAGCCAGGGACCTTTCCTACCGAGCAGTACTTC. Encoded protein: CAISEPGTFPTEQYF.

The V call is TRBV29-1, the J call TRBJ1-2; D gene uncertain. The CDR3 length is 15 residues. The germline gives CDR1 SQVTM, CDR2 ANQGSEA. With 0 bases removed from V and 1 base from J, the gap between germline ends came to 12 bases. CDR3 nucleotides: TGCAGCGTTGAAGATCCGTCACGGCTTAACTATGGCTACACCTTC. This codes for CSVEDPSRLNYGYTF.

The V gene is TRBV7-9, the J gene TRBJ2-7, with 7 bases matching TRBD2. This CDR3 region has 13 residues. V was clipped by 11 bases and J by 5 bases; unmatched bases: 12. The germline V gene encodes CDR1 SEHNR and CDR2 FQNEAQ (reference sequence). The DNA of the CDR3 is TGTGCCTCCCAATTAGCGGGCTATCACGAGCAGTACTTC. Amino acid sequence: CASQLAGYHEQYF.

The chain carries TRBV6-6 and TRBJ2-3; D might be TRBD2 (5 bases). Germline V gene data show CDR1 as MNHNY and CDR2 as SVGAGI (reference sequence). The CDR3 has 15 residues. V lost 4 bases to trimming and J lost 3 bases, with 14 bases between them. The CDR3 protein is CASSSDSLGTDTQYF. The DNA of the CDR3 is TGTGCCAGCAGTTCGGACTCCCTGGGGACAGATACGCAGTATTTT.

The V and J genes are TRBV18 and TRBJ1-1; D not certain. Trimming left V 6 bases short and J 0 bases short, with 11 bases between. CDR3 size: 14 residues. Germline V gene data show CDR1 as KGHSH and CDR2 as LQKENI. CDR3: CASSLAEMNTEAFF. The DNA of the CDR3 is TGTGCCAGCTCCCTCGCCGAGATGAACACTGAAGCTTTCTTT.

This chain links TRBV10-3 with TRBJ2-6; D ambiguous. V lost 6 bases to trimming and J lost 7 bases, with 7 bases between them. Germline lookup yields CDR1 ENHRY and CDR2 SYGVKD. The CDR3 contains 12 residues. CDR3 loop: CAISSGANVLTF. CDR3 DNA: TGTGCCATCAGCTCAGGCGCCAACGTCCTGACTTTC.

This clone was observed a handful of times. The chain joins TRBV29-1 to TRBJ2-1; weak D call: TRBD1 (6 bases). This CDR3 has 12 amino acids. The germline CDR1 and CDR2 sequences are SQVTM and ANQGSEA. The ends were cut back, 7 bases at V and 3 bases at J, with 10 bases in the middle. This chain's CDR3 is CSAVRGYNEQFF. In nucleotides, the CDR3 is TGCAGCGCCGTCAGGGGCTACAATGAGCAGTTCTTC.

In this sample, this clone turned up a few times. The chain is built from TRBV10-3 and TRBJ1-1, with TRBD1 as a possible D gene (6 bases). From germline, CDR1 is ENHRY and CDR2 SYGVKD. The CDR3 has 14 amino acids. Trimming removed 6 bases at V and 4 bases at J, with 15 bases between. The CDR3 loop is CAISPQGSGTEAFF. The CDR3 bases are TGTGCCATCAGCCCACAGGGAAGTGGCACTGAAGCTTTCTTT.

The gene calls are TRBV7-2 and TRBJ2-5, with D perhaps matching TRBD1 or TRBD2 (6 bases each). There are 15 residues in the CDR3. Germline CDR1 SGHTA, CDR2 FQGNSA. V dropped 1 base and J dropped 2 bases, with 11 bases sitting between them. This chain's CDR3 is CASSLVGGRQETQYF. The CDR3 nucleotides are TGTGCCAGCAGCTTAGTTGGGGGGCGTCAAGAGACCCAGTACTTC.

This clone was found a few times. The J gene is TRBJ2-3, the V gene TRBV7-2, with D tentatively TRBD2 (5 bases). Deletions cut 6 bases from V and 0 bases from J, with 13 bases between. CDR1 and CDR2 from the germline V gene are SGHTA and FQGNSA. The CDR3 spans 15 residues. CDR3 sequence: CASSVHGLSTDTQYF. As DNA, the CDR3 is TGTGCCAGCAGTGTACATGGACTTAGCACAGATACGCAGTATTTT.

CDR3 nucleotide sequence: TGCGCCAGCAGCTTGCCCACGCTCAATGAGCAGTTCTTC. It yields the protein CASSLPTLNEQFF. The genes are TRBV5-1 and TRBJ2-1; unclear D gene. The germline V and J ends were trimmed by 1 base and 6 bases, with 8 bases remaining between them. Germline V CDR1 and CDR2: SGHRS, YFSETQ. The CDR3 loop spans 13 amino acids. Full variable domain (remainder filled in from reference TRBV5-1 and TRBJ2-1): KAGVTQTPRYLIKTRGQQVTLSCSPISGHRSVSWYQQTPGQGLQFLFEYFSETQRNKGNFPGRFSGRQFSNSRSEMNVSTLELGDSALYLCASSLPTLNEQFFGPGTRLTVL.

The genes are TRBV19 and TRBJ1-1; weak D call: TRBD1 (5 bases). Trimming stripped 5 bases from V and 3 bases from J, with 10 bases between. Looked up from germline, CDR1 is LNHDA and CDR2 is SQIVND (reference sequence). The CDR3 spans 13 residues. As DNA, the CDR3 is TGTGCCAGTAGTCTAGGGGAGGACACTGAAGCTTTCTTT. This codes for CASSLGEDTEAFF.